This is a list of T cell receptor beta chains from one sample in a study of cytotoxic CD8 clonotypes in ibrutinib-treated CLL. Only in-frame clones appear in the TCRdb table, and some are missing; sequencing was by immunoSEQ multiplex PCR. The data show around 140,000 clones, approximately 85% seen once. Sequencing was performed on PBMCs, taken after 24 months of ibrutinib treatment. The receptor set was obtained from a human donor with chronic lymphocytic leukemia. CDR3s include the opening cysteine and the closing phenylalanine or tryptophan. The D gene is left open where the match is weak. Rows may omit the clone size; those that give it use once, few, many or a size class.

NA TRBD2 TRBJ2-5 TRBV5-5 TGTGCCAGCAGCTTGGTGGGGGAGGGGGAGACCCAGTACTTC CASSLVGEGETQYF
few TRBD1 TRBJ1-2 TRBV28 TGTGCCAGCAGTTTATCGACGACCGGGACAGGGGGTGGCTACACCTTC CASSLSTTGTGGGYTF
NA TRBD2 TRBJ2-3 TRBV7-6 TGTGCCAGCAGCTTAGTCCGGCGGGGGGGCGTGAATACGCAGTATTTT CASSLVRRGGVNTQYF
NA TRBD1 TRBJ2-2 TRBV6-4 TGTGCCAGCAGTGAAGACAGGGTCGGGGAGCTGTTTTTT CASSEDRVGELFF
NA TRBD2 TRBJ2-1 TRBV19 TGTGCCAGCTGCCGGGGACTAGCGTACAATGAGCAGTTCTTC CASCRGLAYNEQFF
NA NA TRBJ2-2 TRBV27 TGTGCCAGCAGACGGCAGGGGGGCAATAACGGGGAGCTGTTTTTT CASRRQGGNNGELFF
NA NA TRBJ2-1 TRBV19 TGTGCCAGTAGTACCCTGGGGGCAGGTTACAATGAGCAGTTCTTC CASSTLGAGYNEQFF
NA TRBD2 TRBJ2-5 TRBV7-9 TGTGCCAGCAGCTCCGGACTAGCGCAAGAGACCCAGTACTTC CASSSGLAQETQYF
once NA TRBJ1-2 TRBV2 TGTGCCAGCCGGGTACGATCAAACCGAGGCTATGGCTACACCTTC CASRVRSNRGYGYTF
NA TRBD1 TRBJ2-1 TRBV4-3 TGCGCCAGCAGCCAAGATTGGACAGGGGGGTCCTCTTTTTCCTACAATGAGCAGTTCTTC CASSQDWTGGSSFSYNEQFF
NA NA TRBJ1-4 TRBV11-2 TGTGCCAGCAGCCCACGAGGCAGGGGCAAAACTAATGAAAAACTGTTTTTT CASSPRGRGKTNEKLFF
NA TRBD1 TRBJ2-4 TRBV4-1 TGCGCCAGCAGCCAAGATGGGACAGGGGCAGGTGGAGCCAAAAACATTCAGTACTTC CASSQDGTGAGGAKNIQYF
NA NA TRBJ2-7 TRBV6-5 TGTGCCAGCAGTCGGAGTAACGAGCAGTACTTC CASSRSNEQYF
NA NA TRBJ2-7 TRBV7-9 TGTGCCAGCAGCTTCCCCCGATCGACCTACGAGCAGTACTTC CASSFPRSTYEQYF
NA NA TRBJ2-7 TRBV28 TGTGCCAGCAGCCGGGACTTCGCCTACGAGCAGTACTTC CASSRDFAYEQYF
NA NA TRBJ2-5 TRBV9 TGTGCCAGCAGCGTAGGTTCGTCGGGGGCGAGAGAGACCCAGTACTTC CASSVGSSGARETQYF
NA NA TRBJ1-2 TRBV30 TGTGCCTGGAGCTGGTTGAAGTTGCAGAGCTATGGCTACACCTTC CAWSWLKLQSYGYTF
NA NA TRBJ1-1 TRBV5-1 TGCGCCAGCAGCTTGGCCTTAGGAGGGGGAGCTGAAGCTTTCTTT CASSLALGGGAEAFF
NA NA TRBJ2-2 TRBV19 TGTGCCAGTAGCCTAACCGGCCTAGCTGACGGGGAGCTGTTTTTT CASSLTGLADGELFF
NA NA TRBJ2-2 TRBV5-1 TGCGCCAGCAGCTTGGGTGTGAACACCGGGGAGCTGTTTTTT CASSLGVNTGELFF
many NA TRBJ1-3 TRBV7-2 TGTGCCAGCAGACCGGGACACCGATCTGGAAACACCATATATTTT CASRPGHRSGNTIYF
NA NA TRBJ2-1 TRBV27 TGTGCCAGCAGTCAGGACCGCCCTTACAATGAGCAGTTCTTC CASSQDRPYNEQFF
NA NA TRBJ2-5 TRBV1 TGCACCAGCAGCCAAGATCCCCCGGGGCGGGAGACCCAGTACTTC CTSSQDPPGRETQYF
NA NA TRBJ2-5 TRBV6-5 TGTGCCAGCAGAGCCCCGGGGGTGGAGACCCAGTACTTC CASRAPGVETQYF
NA TRBD2 TRBJ2-1 TRBV7-2 TGTGCCAGCAGCCTAGTTAGCGGGAACACCCTAGGGGAGCAGTTCTTC CASSLVSGNTLGEQFF
once TRBD1 TRBJ2-3 TRBV28 TGTGCCAGCAGTTTACTGGGACAGGGTGTTTTACAAGATACGCAGTATTTT CASSLLGQGVLQDTQYF
once NA TRBJ1-2 TRBV7-8 TGTGCCAGCAGCTCCCTTACCTCACCGGCTGGCTACACCTTC CASSSLTSPAGYTF
NA NA TRBJ2-7 TRBV21-1 TGTGCCAGCAGCAAAGAAAGGGATTGGACAGGGGGACTCGGTGAGCAGTACTTC CASSKERDWTGGLGEQYF
once TRBD2 TRBJ2-3 TRBV7-9 TGTGCCAGCAGCCCGACCCGGGGGGTGTCCACAGATACGCAGTATTTT CASSPTRGVSTDTQYF
few TRBD1 TRBJ1-2 TRBV6-5 TGTGCCAGCAGTTCCAACGACAGGGGCTATGGCTACACCTTC CASSSNDRGYGYTF
NA TRBD1 TRBJ1-4 TRBV9 TGTGCCAGCAGCGTAGGTGGACAGGGGGGAGAAAAACTGTTTTTT CASSVGGQGGEKLFF
many TRBD1 TRBJ1-5 TRBV28 TGTGCCAGCAGTTCAGGGGGCAGCAATCAGCCCCAGCATTTT CASSSGGSNQPQHF
NA NA TRBJ2-3 TRBV30 TGTGCCTGGAGTCCTGGAACAGATACGCAGTATTTT CAWSPGTDTQYF
NA TRBD1 TRBJ1-2 TRBV5-1 TGCGCCAGCAGCCCGGGGACAGGTTCTAACTATGGCTACACCTTC CASSPGTGSNYGYTF
NA NA TRBJ2-5 TRBV7-9 TGTGCCAGCAGCCTTTTCGAGATACGGGAGACCCAGTACTTC CASSLFEIRETQYF
NA TRBD1 TRBJ1-3 TRBV7-9 TGTGCCAGCAGCTTACAGGGGGGCTCTGGAAACACCATATATTTT CASSLQGGSGNTIYF
NA TRBD2 TRBJ2-1 TRBV12-5 TGTGCTAGTGGTTTAATAACCGGGAGGGCCGGAAATGAGCAGTTCTTC CASGLITGRAGNEQFF
few TRBD2 TRBJ2-7 TRBV7-2 TGTGCCAGCCATTTGGGGGGGATTAACTACGAGCAGTACTTC CASHLGGINYEQYF
NA NA TRBJ2-3 TRBV12-5 TGTGCTAGTGGTCCCGGTCGGAGGGCAGAAACAGATACGCAGTATTTT CASGPGRRAETDTQYF
once NA TRBJ1-4 TRBV28 TGTGCCAGCAGTATTCCTGCAACTAATGAAAAACTGTTTTTT CASSIPATNEKLFF
NA NA TRBJ1-5 TRBV21-1 TGTGCCAGCAGCAATGGAGGGAGCAATCAGCCCCAGCATTTT CASSNGGSNQPQHF
once TRBD1 TRBJ1-2 TRBV28 TGTGCCAGCAGTTTATTTCAGGGGGCGGGCTATGGCTACACCTTC CASSLFQGAGYGYTF
NA NA TRBJ1-1 TRBV9 TGTGCCAGCAGCGTAGGGGGGCAGAACACTGAAGCTTTCTTT CASSVGGQNTEAFF
NA NA TRBJ2-3 TRBV4-3 TGCGCCAGCAGCCCCCGAGGTGGGGATACGCAGTATTTT CASSPRGGDTQYF
NA TRBD1 TRBJ1-5 TRBV7-3 TGTGCCAGCAGCCCCTGGAGGACAGGGGGATCGAAAACCCAGCATTTT CASSPWRTGGSKTQHF
once NA TRBJ2-7 TRBV29-1 TGCAGCGTTGAAGACGGGCAGGGTATGGTTTTCGAGCAGTACTTC CSVEDGQGMVFEQYF
NA NA TRBJ1-5 TRBV7-2 TGTGCCAGCAGCTTAGACCGGGGCCGCAATCAGCCCCAGCATTTT CASSLDRGRNQPQHF
NA NA TRBJ2-5 TRBV5-5 TGTGCCAGCAGCCCGAGAGGAGGGGAGGAGACCCAGTACTTC CASSPRGGEETQYF